This T cell receptor (beta chain) derives from a study of CD8 T cells in ankylosing spondylitis. TCRdb recomputed calls from the 5' RACE reads with MiXCR, one row per CDR3 protein. The profile shows about 35,000 distinct CDR3 sequences, over 9% of them singletons. Looked up from germline, CDR1 is SGHTA and CDR2 is FQGNSA. The CDR3 covers 17 residues. The ends were cut back, 1 base at V and 3 bases at J, with 19 bases in the middle. This clonotype was seen a handful of times. The V and J genes are TRBV7-2 and TRBJ2-7, with D tentatively TRBD1 or TRBD2 (5 bases each). This clonotype originated in a male donor with ankylosing spondylitis or in good health (not recorded which). Sequenced material: blood, either unsorted or a sorted T cell fraction (not recorded which). The CDR3 coding sequence is TGTGCCAGCAGCTTAGTCAGACTCCGGGGACGCGACTACGAGCAGTACTTC. It encodes CASSLVRLRGRDYEQYF. Combining the CDR3 with reference TRBV7-2 and TRBJ2-7 gives the whole variable domain GAGVSQSPSNKVTEKGKDVELRCDPISGHTALYWYRQSLGQGLEFLIYFQGNSAPDKSGLPSDRFSAERTGGSVSTLTIQRTQQEDSAVYLCASSLVRLRGRDYEQYFGPGTRLTVT.